What follows are 21 T cell receptor beta chains derived from one specimen sequenced in a study of blood T cells in healthy people across ages (dated by TCRdb to about 2015). The method behind the library was 5' RACE. The listed sequencing device is Illumina HiSeq 2500. A second PCR of 7 to 11 cycles was run with a J-beta primer mix and a sample-barcoded 5' primer. Using fastp at Q25 and MiXCR, TCRdb reprocessed the public reads and kept productive beta chains. Every CDR3 protein is listed once, alongside the most common genes and DNA of its rows. Here the sample has 730,000 or so distinct CDR3 sequences; around two fifths occur a single time. In total, the top ten clones hold about 32% of the sample. The material sequenced was blood. All receptors derive from a man older than 75 in good health.

This clonotype has ten or more counts. The chain links TRBV9 to TRBJ2-1; D is undetermined. CDR1 is SGDLS and CDR2 is YYNGEE in the germline V gene. The CDR3 is 15 amino acids. V was pared by 4 bases and J by 5 bases, with 16 bases between. The CDR3, as DNA: TGTGCCAGCAGCACACTTAGTGTCTACGACAATGAGCAGTTCTTC. Encoded protein: CASSTLSVYDNEQFF.

The chain joins TRBV4-2 to TRBJ2-1, with a weak D call TRBD2 (5 bases). The DNA matches TRBJ2-7 better at its end, which makes the J call doubtful. The CDR3 is made up of 17 amino acids. Germline V gene sequence: CDR1 LGHNA, CDR2 YNFKEQ. The CDR3 sequence: CASSLQPSTSSYNEQYF. The CDR3, as DNA: TGTGCCAGCAGCCTACAACCTAGCACGAGCTCCTACAATGAGCAGTACTTC.

The rearrangement joins TRBV20-1 to TRBJ2-3; D possibly corresponds to TRBD1 (6 bases). The germline V gene encodes CDR1 DFQATT and CDR2 SNEGSKA (reference sequence). The CDR3 is 15 amino acids. Trimming shortened V by 6 bases and J by 0 bases, and 16 bases separated the two germline ends. The DNA for the CDR3 is TGCAGTGCCCCCCAAGGGACATCTAGCACAGATACGCAGTATTTT. Translation: CSAPQGTSSTDTQYF.

This clonotype came up many times. V usage is TRBV20-1 and J usage is TRBJ2-7; no clear D. Trimming removed 1 base at V and 2 bases at J, with 9 bases between. Germline CDR1 and CDR2: DFQATT and SNEGSKA (reference sequence). The length of the CDR3 is 13 residues. CDR3 bases: TGCAGTGCTAGAGGAAACAGAGCCTACGAGCAGTACTTC. Translation: CSARGNRAYEQYF.

V usage is TRBV7-2 and J usage is TRBJ2-5; possibly TRBD1 or TRBD2 for D (5 bases each). V lost 7 bases and J 2 bases, leaving 17 bases between the germline ends. This CDR3 spans 15 amino acids. Germline V gene lookup returns CDR1 SGHTA and CDR2 FQGNSA. In DNA, the CDR3 is TGTGCCAGCACTCAGGGTTATTCGGGACAAGAGACCCAGTACTTC. Protein: CASTQGYSGQETQYF.

This clonotype was observed a few times. This chain joins TRBV9 and TRBJ2-3, with D hard to call. The CDR3 extends over 16 amino acids. Trimming left V 0 bases short and J 6 bases short, with 17 bases between. Germline loops: CDR1 SGDLS, CDR2 YYNGEE. CDR3 in DNA: TGTGCCAGCAGCGTAGACTCCTCCGGTCTCCGGGATACGCAGTATTTT. This codes for CASSVDSSGLRDTQYF.

There are many counts of this clonotype. The J gene is TRBJ2-5, the V gene TRBV29-1, with D uncertain. V lost 3 bases to trimming and J lost 8 bases, with 13 bases between them. Germline V CDR1 and CDR2: SQVTM, ANQGSEA. This CDR3 contains 12 residues. This CDR3 is CSVDPPRSTQYF. The CDR3 region has the DNA TGCAGCGTTGATCCCCCGCGGTCAACCCAGTACTTC. The full variable domain, its missing parts supplied by reference TRBV29-1 and TRBJ2-5, is SAVISQKPSRDICQRGTSLTIQCQVDSQVTMMFWYRQQPGQSLTLIATANQGSEATYESGFVIDKFPISRPNLTFSTLTVSNMSPEDSSIYLCSVDPPRSTQYFGPGTRLLVL.

J is TRBJ2-7 and V is TRBV28; D may match TRBD1 or TRBD2 (6 bases each). The CDR3 has 17 residues. Trimming cost V 8 bases and J 0 bases, with 23 bases left between them. CDR1 is MDHEN, CDR2 SYDVKM, per germline. CDR3 residues: CASLGGGFAGISYEQYF. In DNA form, the CDR3 reads TGTGCCAGCCTCGGGGGCGGGTTTGCGGGGATCTCCTACGAGCAGTACTTC.

This clonotype has a handful of counts. CDR3 loop: CASSRQTYNEQFF. The CDR3, as DNA: TGTGCCAGCAGTCGACAGACCTACAATGAGCAGTTCTTC. The V call is TRBV3-1, the J call TRBJ2-1; D might be TRBD1 (5 bases). Germline V lookup: CDR1 LGHDT, CDR2 YNNKEL (reference sequence). CDR3 length: 13 residues. V lost 6 bases to trimming and J lost 2 bases, with 8 bases between them.

This clonotype turned up a few times. A read error is possible here, since a much larger clone lies one base away. The rearrangement links TRBV4-3 to TRBJ2-1; D unclear. The end of the DNA aligns better with TRBJ2-7, so the J call may be wrong. Germline V gene lookup returns CDR1 LGHNA and CDR2 YSLEER. The CDR3 is 14 residues long. CDR3 sequence reads: CASSQPSSYNEQYF. DNA for the CDR3: TGCGCCAGCAGCCAACCAAGCTCCTACAATGAGCAGTACTTC.

This clonotype was picked up a small number of times. The V call is TRBV9, the J call TRBJ1-2; no reliable D call. Trimming shortened V by 1 base and J by 6 bases, and 7 bases separated the two germline ends. Germline CDR1 reads SGDLS; CDR2 reads YYNGEE. CDR3 length: 12 residues. CDR3 coding DNA: TGTGCCAGCAGCGTATCCAGTAATGGCTACACCTTC. It is translated as CASSVSSNGYTF.

This rearrangement joins TRBV5-1 to TRBJ2-4, with 14 bases aligning to TRBD2. The CDR3 length is 15 residues. V gave up 4 bases and J gave up 13 bases; unmatched junction bases: 10. Germline-derived CDR1 and CDR2 are SGHRS and YFSETQ. Here the CDR3 DNA reads TGCGCCAGCAGCAGACTAGCGGGGGGGCCCAATGAGCAGTACTTC. Protein sequence: CASSRLAGGPNEQYF.

The chain links TRBV5-1 to TRBJ2-5, with D possibly matching TRBD1 (5 bases). Germline loops: CDR1 SGHRS, CDR2 YFSETQ. This CDR3 is built from 14 residues. V was trimmed by 5 bases and J by 2 bases, leaving 13 bases between them. DNA for the CDR3: TGCGCCAGCAGTAAGACAGAACGTCAAGAGACCCAGTACTTC. Its protein product is CASSKTERQETQYF.

The chain couples TRBV29-1 to TRBJ1-2; possibly TRBD1 for D (5 bases). Trimming removed 6 bases from V and 5 bases from J, with 22 bases in between. The CDR3 loop spans 15 amino acids. Germline-derived CDR1 and CDR2 are SQVTM and ANQGSEA. In DNA form, the CDR3 reads TGCAGCGTCGCCCTCAGTCGGGCTGGGGGGTATGGCTACACCTTC. Translating gives CSVALSRAGGYGYTF.

This clonotype was picked up a small number of times. This chain joins TRBV29-1 and TRBJ1-2, with TRBD1 matching 7 bases. This CDR3 is 13 amino acids long. CDR1 SQVTM and CDR2 ANQGSEA come from the germline V gene. J lost 5 bases, V lost 3 bases, and 6 bases had no gene match. In DNA form, the CDR3 reads TGCAGCGTTGACCTGACAGGGTTTTATGGCTACACCTTC. It specifies CSVDLTGFYGYTF.

This clonotype has a handful of counts. The chain combines TRBV7-3 with TRBJ1-1; the D gene is possibly TRBD1 (5 bases). This CDR3 has 15 residues. Trimming took 5 bases from V and 7 from J, leaving 20 bases between them. Germline CDR1 and CDR2: SGHTA and FQGTGA. CDR3 protein: CASSPQSGTAFEAFF. CDR3 DNA: TGTGCCAGCAGCCCCCAGAGCGGGACGGCCTTTGAAGCTTTCTTT. Using reference TRBV7-3 and TRBJ1-1 for the parts outside the CDR3, the full variable domain is GAGVSQTPSNKVTEKGKYVELRCDPISGHTALYWYRQSLGQGPEFLIYFQGTGAADDSGLPNDRFFAVRPEGSVSTLKIQRTERGDSAVYLCASSPQSGTAFEAFFGQGTRLTVV.

Only a few counts were recorded for this clonotype. The chain has TRBV4-3 and TRBJ2-3, with D maybe TRBD2 (6 bases). This CDR3 comprises 18 residues. The V end lost 0 bases, the J end lost 0 bases, and 16 bases lay between the germline ends. CDR1 is LGHNA and CDR2 is YSLEER in the germline V gene. Here the CDR3 DNA reads TGCGCCAGCAGCCAAGAGACGCAGGGCGGGGATAGCACAGATACGCAGTATTTT. Translated: CASSQETQGGDSTDTQYF.

The V and J genes are TRBV5-6 and TRBJ2-4; no clear D gene. The last part of the DNA fits TRBJ2-7 better; the J call may be wrong. The CDR3 contains 14 residues. Per the germline V gene, CDR1 is SGHDT and CDR2 is YYEEEE. The CDR3, as DNA: TGTGCCAGCAGCTTGGTGCGGTCGGATTACGAGCAGTACTTC. Its protein is CASSLVRSDYEQYF.

This clonotype showed up just a few times. The J gene is TRBJ2-7, the V gene TRBV20-1; 7 bases agree with TRBD1. This CDR3 contains 14 residues. Germline V gene lookup returns CDR1 DFQATT and CDR2 SNEGSKA (reference sequence). After removal of 3 bases from V and 7 bases from J, the junction contained 12 bases not matched to a gene. The CDR3 coding sequence is TGCAGTGCTAGTTCTGGGGACAGATCCGGTGAGCAGTACTTC. Its protein is CSASSGDRSGEQYF.

As for this clonotype: Being one base from a much bigger clone, this may be a read error. The rearrangement uses TRBV7-2 and TRBJ2-1; D is perhaps TRBD1 (5 bases). Trimming stripped 5 bases from V and 12 bases from J, with 14 bases between. CDR1 is SGHTA, CDR2 FQGNSA, per germline. This CDR3 has 12 amino acids. CDR3 amino acids: CASSPVLRGQFF. CDR3 in DNA: TGTGCCAGCAGCCCGGTCCTTAGGGGGCAGTTCTTC.

V is TRBV10-3 and J is TRBJ2-7; weak D call: TRBD1 (6 bases). The last part of the DNA fits TRBJ2-5 better; the J call may be wrong. The germline gives CDR1 ENHRY, CDR2 SYGVKD. CDR3 length: 14 residues. CDR3 region: CAISELDRTETQYF. The DNA for the CDR3 is TGTGCCATCAGTGAGTTGGACAGAACAGAGACCCAGTACTTC.